This T cell receptor (beta chain) was captured in a study of blood T cell repertoires in COVID-19. The CDR3 spans 14 residues. Looked up from germline, CDR1 is MDHEN and CDR2 is SYDVKM. Between the trimmed V and J ends, which lost 7 bases and 2 bases, there was a span of 9 bases. The data were produced by immunoSEQ multiplex PCR, yet TCRdb's version contains in-frame clones alone and is incomplete. This repertoire shows just over 95,000 clones, 82% found once; its top ten account for 15% to 20%. The source of this sequence is an elderly man with acute or convalescent COVID-19. The rearrangement joins TRBV28 to TRBJ1-6; possibly TRBD1 for D (5 bases). Sequenced: peripheral blood. CDR3 DNA sequence: TGTGCCAGCATAGCGGGGCCCTATAATTCACCCCTCCACTTT. Protein sequence: CASIAGPYNSPLHF.